This passage covers 10 T cell receptor beta chains from one sample sequenced in a study of shared clonotypes between healthy human individuals (dated by TCRdb to 2019 to 2021). Receptor libraries were prepared by the immunoSEQ multiplex PCR assay. What TCRdb holds here is the immuneACCESS table cut down to in-frame rearrangements. Part of the clones is not present; checked against another copy, under half of the missing clones reflect an unresolved V gene, and the others are unexplained. The sample contains a few million clones, 85% to 95% of them found a single time. The ten largest clones add up to about 0.39% of the sample. Sequencing used naive CD4+ T cells from PBMCs. In the paper's terms, the cell subset or site label means: CD45RA+ positively selected. The receptors here all came from a man in his late teens or twenties in good health. Some clones in this sample may be carry-over from other donors' samples.

The chain combines TRBV7-3 with TRBJ2-2; D may be TRBD1 (6 bases). This CDR3 contains 14 residues. Germline values: CDR1 SGHTA, CDR2 FQGTGA. Trimming left V 5 bases short and J 6 bases short, with 13 bases between. Written as DNA, the CDR3 is TGTGCCAGCAGCGCACAGGGTTGGGCCGGGGAGCTGTTTTTT. Amino acid sequence: CASSAQGWAGELFF. Full variable domain (rest looked up from reference TRBV7-3 and TRBJ2-2): GAGVSQTPSNKVTEKGKYVELRCDPISGHTALYWYRQSLGQGPEFLIYFQGTGAADDSGLPNDRFFAVRPEGSVSTLKIQRTERGDSAVYLCASSAQGWAGELFFGEGSRLTVL.

This sequence joins TRBV5-1 and TRBJ2-5; 7 bases agree with TRBD1. With 2 bases clipped from V and 0 bases from J, the junction kept 4 bases outside the gene matches. This CDR3 is built from 15 residues. Germline CDR1 reads SGHRS; CDR2 reads YFSETQ. CDR3: CASSFGTAYQETQYF. The DNA for the CDR3 is TGCGCCAGCAGCTTCGGGACAGCGTACCAAGAGACCCAGTACTTC.

This chain uses TRBV9 with TRBJ1-3; D gene uncertain. V shed 0 bases and J shed 0 bases, with 7 bases lying between them. This CDR3 comprises 15 residues. Germline assignment: CDR1 SGDLS and CDR2 YYNGEE. In DNA form, the CDR3 reads TGTGCCAGCAGCGTAGAACCTAACTCTGGAAACACCATATATTTT. This encodes CASSVEPNSGNTIYF.

As concerns this clone: The same CDR3 arises from other DNA sequences in this sample as well. The chain carries TRBV5-1 and TRBJ1-2; unclear D gene. V was clipped by 0 bases and J by 1 base, with 7 bases between them. Per the germline V gene, CDR1 is SGHRS and CDR2 is YFSETQ. The CDR3 is made up of 14 amino acids. The CDR3 coding sequence is TGCGCCAGCAGCTTGGATGGATTTAACTATGGCTACACCTTC. It translates to CASSLDGFNYGYTF.

This clone has only one observation. This rearrangement joins TRBV5-1 to TRBJ2-3; 9 positions agree with TRBD2. V shed 4 bases and J 5 bases; nucleotides not matched to a gene: 8. From germline, CDR1 is SGHRS and CDR2 YFSETQ. CDR3 length: 15 residues. The CDR3 reads CASSERTSDIDTQYF. The CDR3 nucleotides read TGCGCCAGCAGCGAACGGACTAGCGATATAGATACGCAGTATTTT. The full variable domain, its missing parts supplied by reference TRBV5-1 and TRBJ2-3, is KAGVTQTPRYLIKTRGQQVTLSCSPISGHRSVSWYQQTPGQGLQFLFEYFSETQRNKGNFPGRFSGRQFSNSRSEMNVSTLELGDSALYLCASSERTSDIDTQYFGPGTRLTVL.

Concerning this clone itself: The identical CDR3 is also encoded by other nucleotide sequences in the sample. The chain carries TRBV7-9 and TRBJ2-3, with TRBD2 matching over 7 bases. The CDR3 covers 14 residues. The junction had 5 bases not matched to a gene; V was cut back by 5 bases and J by 3 bases. Germline V lookup: CDR1 SEHNR, CDR2 FQNEAQ (reference sequence). The CDR3 region has the DNA TGTGCCAGCAGCCTCCTGGGAGGGACAGATACGCAGTATTTT. Protein sequence: CASSLLGGTDTQYF. The variable domain in full, completed from reference TRBV7-9 and TRBJ2-3, reads DTGVSQNPRHKITKRGQNVTFRCDPISEHNRLYWYRQTLGQGPEFLTYFQNEAQLEKSRLLSDRFSAERPKGSFSTLEIQRTEQGDSAMYLCASSLLGGTDTQYFGPGTRLTVL.

The V and J genes are TRBV30 and TRBJ2-7; TRBD2 aligns across 8 bases. This CDR3 spans 14 amino acids. Germline V gene data show CDR1 as GTSNPN and CDR2 as SVGIG (reference sequence). V shed 2 bases, J shed 3 bases, and the junction held 6 bases outside the gene matches. DNA for the CDR3: TGTGCCTGGAGTTTGGCGGGAGGATTCTACGAGCAGTACTTC. It yields the protein CAWSLAGGFYEQYF.

This chain uses TRBV10-3 with TRBJ2-2, with no clear D. The CDR3 extends over 15 amino acids. Trimming shortened V by 4 bases and J by 0 bases, and 9 bases separated the two germline ends. Per germline, CDR1 ENHRY and CDR2 SYGVKD. This chain's CDR3 is CAISVPDANTGELFF. The CDR3 DNA is TGTGCCATCAGTGTCCCAGACGCGAACACCGGGGAGCTGTTTTTT.

The V and J genes are TRBV5-1 and TRBJ2-7; D might be TRBD1 (6 bases). The germline V gene encodes CDR1 SGHRS and CDR2 YFSETQ. V was pared by 4 bases and J by 6 bases, with 14 bases between. The CDR3 spans 13 residues. The CDR3 reads CASSQPDRSEQYF. The CDR3 DNA reads TGCGCCAGCAGCCAGCCCGACAGGAGCGAGCAGTACTTC.

The rearrangement links TRBV6-5 to TRBJ1-4; D is unclear. Germline V gene data show CDR1 as MNHEY and CDR2 as SVGAGI. V was trimmed by 5 bases and J by 4 bases, leaving 14 bases between them. There are 15 residues in the CDR3. This CDR3 is CASSLPGRVNEKLFF. The DNA for the CDR3 is TGTGCCAGCAGTCTCCCCGGACGGGTTAATGAAAAACTGTTTTTT.